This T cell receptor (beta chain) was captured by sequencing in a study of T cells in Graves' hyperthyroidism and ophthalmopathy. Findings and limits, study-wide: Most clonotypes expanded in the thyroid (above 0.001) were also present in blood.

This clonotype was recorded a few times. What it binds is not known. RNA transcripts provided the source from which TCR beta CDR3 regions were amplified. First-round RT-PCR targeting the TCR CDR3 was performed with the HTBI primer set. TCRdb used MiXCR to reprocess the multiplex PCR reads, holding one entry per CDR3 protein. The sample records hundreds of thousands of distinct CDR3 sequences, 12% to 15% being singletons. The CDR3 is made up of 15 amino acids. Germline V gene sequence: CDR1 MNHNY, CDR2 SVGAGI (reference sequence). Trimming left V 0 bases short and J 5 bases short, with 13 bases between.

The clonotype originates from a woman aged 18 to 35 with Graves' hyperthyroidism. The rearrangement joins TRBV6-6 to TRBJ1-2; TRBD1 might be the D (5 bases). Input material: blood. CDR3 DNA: TGTGCCAGCAGTTACTCGGGACGGCGGGATTATGGCTACACCTTC. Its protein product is CASSYSGRRDYGYTF.